This is a list of T cell receptor beta chains from one sample in a study of regulatory and conventional T cells in RAG deficiency. The data were produced by immunoSEQ multiplex PCR, yet TCRdb's version contains in-frame clones alone and is incomplete. The profile covers 34,000 or so clones, with about three quarters appearing a single time and 3% to 4% taken by the ten largest. The sample was also linked to a second study, of regulatory T cells.

Material for sequencing was CD4+ effector T cells sorted from blood. The receptors here all came from a human donor in good health. Each CDR3 is given with its conserved first and last residue. A D gene is named only where the DNA matches it firmly. Size values are once, few and many counts, or a class for expanded clones, and some rows have none.

TRBJ1-2 few . TRBV5-1 TGCGCCAGCAGCGGATGGGTCAGGGGAGTCGGTGACTATGGCTACACCTTC CASSGWVRGVGDYGYTF
TRBJ2-3 . . TRBV11-2 TGTGCCAGCAGCCCCCTCTCTGCGGGGCAAGATACGCAGTATTTT CASSPLSAGQDTQYF
TRBJ2-3 . . TRBV2 TGTGCCAGCAGTGATAGAGGGGGGGGAAACACAGATACGCAGTATTTT CASSDRGGGNTDTQYF
TRBJ1-2 . . TRBV30 TGTGCCTGGAGTAAAAGGGGCAAGGGGGTTTATGGCTACACCTTC CAWSKRGKGVYGYTF
TRBJ2-1 . . TRBV29-1 TGCAGCGTTGATATGGGCCGACAGACCCAGTTCTTC CSVDMGRQTQFF
TRBJ1-1 . . TRBV19 TGTGCCAGTAGTACCCGGCATGGACAGCAAAACACTGAAGCTTTCTTT CASSTRHGQQNTEAFF
TRBJ1-6 . TRBD1 TRBV4-1 TGCACCAGCAGCCAAGTCAGGGGGTCACCCCTCCACTTT CTSSQVRGSPLHF
TRBJ1-5 . . TRBV19 TGTGCCAGTAGAGGGCAGTCGCCAAGAGATAATCAGCCCCAGCATTTT CASRGQSPRDNQPQHF
TRBJ2-5 . . TRBV5-1 TGCGCCAGCATGGTGGGAAGCCAAGAGACCCAGTACTTC CASMVGSQETQYF
TRBJ2-3 . TRBD2 TRBV28 TGTGCCAGCAGGTTCTGGCGGGGGGTCACAGATACGCAGTATTTT CASRFWRGVTDTQYF
TRBJ2-5 . TRBD1 TRBV14 TGTGCCAGCAGCCAAGGAATCCGGGACAGGGTTTTGGAGACCCAGTACTTC CASSQGIRDRVLETQYF
TRBJ1-2 . . TRBV2 TGTGCCAGCAGTGAAGAGCGAGGGTATGGCTACACCTTC CASSEERGYGYTF
TRBJ1-5 . TRBD1 TRBV6-5 TGTGCCAGCAGTCGAGACAGGGGCAATCAGCCCCAGCATTTT CASSRDRGNQPQHF
TRBJ2-2 . . TRBV2 TGTGCCAGCAGTGAAGGGGTTAGGACATCGAACACCGGGGAGCTGTTTTTT CASSEGVRTSNTGELFF
TRBJ1-4 once . TRBV6-6 TGTGCCAGCAGTTACGGGGGGTCGGCTAATGAAAAACTGTTTTTT CASSYGGSANEKLFF
TRBJ2-7 . TRBD2 TRBV18 TGTGCCAGCTCACCATTGTCCCTAGCGGGGGCCTCCTACGAGCAGTACTTC CASSPLSLAGASYEQYF
TRBJ2-2 few TRBD1 TRBV2 TGTGCCACTACAGGGGATACCGGGGAGCTGTTTTTT CATTGDTGELFF
TRBJ2-7 . . TRBV28 TGTGCGACTGAACTTAAGGGGTACGAGCAGTACTTC CATELKGYEQYF
TRBJ2-5 . TRBD2 TRBV6-5 TGTGCCAGCAGTACACGAGGACTAGAGATCGAGACCCAGTACTTC CASSTRGLEIETQYF
TRBJ1-1 . . TRBV25-1 TGTGCCAGCAGTGAATATGTGGTGTCAGGGACGAACACTGAAGCTTTCTTT CASSEYVVSGTNTEAFF
TRBJ2-1 . TRBD2 TRBV2 TGTGCCAGCGGAGGCAGGGTGGTAGCGGGGGTAGGTGAGCAGTTCTTC CASGGRVVAGVGEQFF
TRBJ1-1 . . TRBV14 TGTGCCAGCAGCTTGGGTGGGAACACTGAAGCTTTCTTT CASSLGGNTEAFF
TRBJ2-7 once . TRBV18 TGTGCCAGCTCACCTCAGGGGTTGGCGACCGGCGAGCAGTACTTC CASSPQGLATGEQYF
TRBJ1-2 few TRBD1 TRBV4-1 TGCGCCAGCAGCCGCCGACAGGGATATGGCTACACCTTC CASSRRQGYGYTF
TRBJ2-5 . TRBD1 TRBV6-5 TGTGCCAGCAGTTACTCGAACAGGGGACAAGAGACCCAGTACTTC CASSYSNRGQETQYF
TRBJ2-5 . . TRBV9 TGTGCCAGCAGCGAACGCCTATCTCAAGAGACCCAGTACTTC CASSERLSQETQYF
TRBJ1-5 . . TRBV11-2 TGTGCCAGCAGCTTGGGCAGTAATAGCAATCAGCCCCAGCATTTT CASSLGSNSNQPQHF
TRBJ1-1 . TRBD1 TRBV28 TGTGCCAGCTTTTTACAGGGGGAGGCTGAAGCTTTCTTT CASFLQGEAEAFF
TRBJ2-3 . . TRBV6-5 TGTGCCAGCAGTTACGCAGGGTGGACAGATACGCAGTATTTT CASSYAGWTDTQYF
TRBJ2-7 few . TRBV5-6 TGTGCCAGCAGCTTGACCAGGACGCGCGTAGGTGAGCAGTACTTC CASSLTRTRVGEQYF
TRBJ2-7 . TRBD1 TRBV11-2 TGTGCCAGCAGCTTAGTGGGCAGGGGGTCCCCTTTGTACGAGCAGTACTTC CASSLVGRGSPLYEQYF
TRBJ1-6 . . TRBV14 TGTGCCAGCAGCCCCCTCCCCTATAATTCACCCCTCCACTTT CASSPLPYNSPLHF
TRBJ1-1 . . TRBV28 TGTGCCAGCAGTGATATGGGACTTTTATCACCAATGAACACTGAAGCTTTCTTT CASSDMGLLSPMNTEAFF
TRBJ2-1 few TRBD2 TRBV5-4 TGTGCCAGCACGTCGGGGGGGAGCGATGAGCAGTTCTTC CASTSGGSDEQFF
TRBJ1-2 . TRBD1 TRBV5-1 TGCGCCAGCAATAAAGACCCGGGACAGGGTGCTTATGGCTACACCTTC CASNKDPGQGAYGYTF